The 27 T cell receptor beta chains below come from one sample, sequenced in a study of blood T cell repertoires in COVID-19. The repertoire was sequenced with immunoSEQ multiplex PCR; TCRdb's copy has only in-frame clones and lacks some. The sample lists hundreds of thousands of clones, approximately 82% occurring once. Sequencing was done on a sample of PBMCs or T cells enriched from blood (not recorded which). The receptor set was obtained from a man in his forties who had been exposed to COVID-19.

This clone was observed a single time. The genes are TRBV6-5 and TRBJ2-3, with D tentatively TRBD1 (6 bases). The CDR3 covers 14 residues. CDR1 is MNHEY and CDR2 is SVGAGI in the germline V gene. V lost 7 bases to trimming and J lost 2 bases, with 13 bases between them. CDR3 protein: CASTPGHTTDTQYF. The DNA for the CDR3 is TGTGCCAGCACCCCGGGACATACCACAGATACGCAGTATTTT.

V and J are TRBV29-1 and TRBJ1-1; D ambiguous. The CDR3 contains 12 residues. V lost 4 bases, J lost 8 bases, and 14 bases lay in between. Looked up from germline, CDR1 is SQVTM and CDR2 is ANQGSEA. The CDR3, as DNA: TGCAGCGTTGGAGGGTTTGGGAAGGAAGCTTTCTTT. The encoded protein is CSVGGFGKEAFF.

V is TRBV19 and J is TRBJ1-2; 12 bases match TRBD1. CDR3 length: 18 residues. V trimming: 3 bases; J trimming: 8 bases; junction bases outside the gene matches: 16. The germline CDR1 and CDR2 sequences are LNHDA and SQIVND (reference sequence). CDR3 DNA: TGTGCCAGTAGTATCGGGACAGGGGGCGCTTCTTGGGGTGGAGGCTACACCTTC. Residues: CASSIGTGGASWGGGYTF.

The chain couples TRBV12-3 or TRBV12-4 to TRBJ2-7, with a weak D call TRBD1 (5 bases). The germline V and J ends were trimmed by 6 bases and 7 bases, with 16 bases remaining between them. The CDR3 is 13 amino acids. As DNA, the CDR3 is TGTGCCAGCAGCAAAGGGGCAGGCCTTGAGCAGTACTTC. Protein: CASSKGAGLEQYF.

The chain joins TRBV6-5 to TRBJ2-1; D ambiguous. Germline assignment: CDR1 MNHEY and CDR2 SVGAGI. There are 13 residues in the CDR3. V lost 0 bases to trimming and J lost 9 bases, with 9 bases between them. CDR3 sequence (DNA): TGTGCCAGCAGTTACTCCGGCCGCGGTGAGCAGTTCTTC. Translated, it gives CASSYSGRGEQFF.

This CDR3 is CASSLLAGGRNEQFF. In nucleotides, the CDR3 is TGTGCCAGCAGTCTCCTAGCGGGAGGACGTAATGAGCAGTTCTTC. This chain links TRBV9 with TRBJ2-1; 11 positions match TRBD2. V shed 5 bases, J shed 7 bases, and the junction held 8 bases outside the gene matches. The CDR3 sequence is 15 residues long. Germline CDR1 is SGDLS and CDR2 is YYNGEE.

The chain uses TRBV7-3 and TRBJ2-1, with no clear D. Trimming left V 6 bases short and J 9 bases short, with 12 bases between. The CDR3 is 12 amino acids. Germline V gene lookup returns CDR1 SGHTA and CDR2 FQGTGA. The chain's CDR3 is CASSFPRGEQFF. In DNA, the CDR3 is TGTGCCAGCAGTTTCCCCCGCGGTGAGCAGTTCTTC.

The chain uses TRBV5-1 and TRBJ2-7; 7 bases are shared with TRBD1. CDR1 and CDR2 (germline): SGHRS, YFSETQ. The CDR3 contains 13 residues. Trimming removed 3 bases from V and 0 bases from J; junction bases left unmatched: 0. The CDR3 is CASSYRGSYEQYF. In DNA, the CDR3 is TGCGCCAGCAGCTACAGGGGCTCCTACGAGCAGTACTTC.

The rearrangement links TRBV27 to TRBJ1-2, with TRBD1 matching over 10 bases. The germline gives CDR1 MNHEY, CDR2 SMNVEV (reference sequence). CDR3 length: 18 residues. V was pared by 8 bases and J by 4 bases, with 19 bases of the junction left unmatched. The CDR3 protein is CASSRFWDRGSLGYGYTF. CDR3 coding DNA: TGTGCCAGCTCTAGGTTTTGGGACAGGGGTTCATTGGGCTATGGCTACACCTTC.

The chain joins TRBV6-6 to TRBJ1-6, with a weak D call TRBD1 (6 bases). Germline values: CDR1 MNHNY, CDR2 SVGAGI (reference sequence). V lost 8 bases and J 7 bases, leaving 18 bases between the germline ends. The length of the CDR3 is 15 residues. CDR3 sequence (DNA): TGTGCCAGCTCCGACACAAGGGGGGGGAATTCACCCCTCCACTTT. The encoded protein is CASSDTRGGNSPLHF.

V usage is TRBV10-3 and J usage is TRBJ2-2, with 7 bases identical to TRBD2. The V gene end was trimmed by 4 bases and the J gene end by 8 bases; junction bases not matched to a gene: 10. The CDR3 sequence is 15 residues long. Germline V gives CDR1 ENHRY, CDR2 SYGVKD. The CDR3, as DNA: TGTGCCATCAGTGTAGTCGGGACTACCGTTGGGGAGCTGTTTTTT. Translating gives CAISVVGTTVGELFF.

V usage is TRBV30 and J usage is TRBJ2-5; 7 nucleotides match TRBD2. Germline trimming cut 1 base from V and 5 bases from J; bases unmatched to any gene: 1. From germline, CDR1 is GTSNPN and CDR2 SVGIG (reference sequence). The CDR3 spans 12 residues. CDR3 nucleotide sequence: TGTGCCTGGAGTGCCGGGGGGGAGACCCAGTACTTC. It specifies CAWSAGGETQYF. Variable domain in full (rest from reference TRBV30 and TRBJ2-5): SQTIHQWPATLVQPVGSPLSLECTVEGTSNPNLYWYRQAAGRGLQLLFYSVGIGQISSEVPQNLSASRPQDRQFILSSKKLLLSDSGFYLCAWSAGGETQYFGPGTRLLVL.

This rearrangement joins TRBV19 to TRBJ2-6; maybe TRBD2 (5 bases). The V end was cut by 6 bases, the J end by 9 bases, with 15 bases between. The CDR3 totals 14 residues. Germline V gene sequence: CDR1 LNHDA, CDR2 SQIVND (reference sequence). The CDR3 loop is CASREALFGNVLTF. In nucleotides, the CDR3 is TGTGCCAGTAGGGAGGCTCTGTTCGGCAACGTCCTGACTTTC. Full variable domain (rest looked up from reference TRBV19 and TRBJ2-6): DGGITQSPKYLFRKEGQNVTLSCEQNLNHDAMYWYRQDPGQGLRLIYYSQIVNDFQKGDIAEGYSVSREKKESFPLTVTSAQKNPTAFYLCASREALFGNVLTFGAGSRLTVL.

The chain couples TRBV7-3 to TRBJ2-1; D gene uncertain. Trimming shortened V by 5 bases and J by 13 bases, and 21 bases separated the two germline ends. Germline CDR1 and CDR2: SGHTA and FQGTGA. This CDR3 comprises 14 residues. The CDR3 spells CASSPEASPQPQFF. DNA of the CDR3: TGTGCCAGCAGCCCCGAGGCCTCTCCCCAGCCCCAGTTCTTC.

This clone has just one count. The V and J genes are TRBV18 and TRBJ1-1; D unclear. The V gene's germline CDR1 is KGHSH and CDR2 LQKENI. The CDR3 covers 15 residues. V was shortened by 3 bases and J by 0 bases, with 11 bases between the two germline ends. The CDR3 nucleotides are TGTGCCAGCTCACCGAGGATGAGCATGAACACTGAAGCTTTCTTT. Translating gives CASSPRMSMNTEAFF.

V usage is TRBV5-1 and J usage is TRBJ1-1; tentatively, D is TRBD1 (6 bases). CDR1 is SGHRS, CDR2 YFSETQ, per germline. The CDR3 length is 16 residues. V lost 4 bases to trimming and J lost 7 bases, with 23 bases between them. As DNA, the CDR3 is TGCGCCAGCAGCCCCGACGTGACAGGACGACGTTATGAAGCTTTCTTT. Translated, it gives CASSPDVTGRRYEAFF. Together with reference TRBV5-1 and TRBJ1-1, the CDR3 gives the full variable domain: KAGVTQTPRYLIKTRGQQVTLSCSPISGHRSVSWYQQTPGQGLQFLFEYFSETQRNKGNFPGRFSGRQFSNSRSEMNVSTLELGDSALYLCASSPDVTGRRYEAFFGQGTRLTVV.

V and J are TRBV29-1 and TRBJ1-2, with 12 bases identical to TRBD1. The length of the CDR3 is 13 residues. Looked up from germline, CDR1 is SQVTM and CDR2 is ANQGSEA. V lost 3 bases, J lost 7 bases, and 3 bases stayed unmatched. CDR3 DNA sequence: TGCAGCGTTGATGGGACAGGGGGCATTGGCTACACCTTC. Encoded protein: CSVDGTGGIGYTF.

The chain couples TRBV11-1 to TRBJ2-7; 7 bases map to TRBD1. The CDR3 spans 13 residues. V was clipped by 8 bases and J by 3 bases; unmatched bases: 7. From germline, CDR1 is SGHAT and CDR2 FQDESV (reference sequence). The CDR3 spells CASRQGLLYEQYF. For the CDR3, the DNA is TGTGCCAGCCGACAGGGCTTGCTCTACGAGCAGTACTTC.

This chain joins TRBV5-1 and TRBJ1-3; D ambiguous. The CDR3 spans 16 residues. Trimming removed 4 bases from V and 0 bases from J, with 14 bases in between. CDR1 and CDR2 from the germline V gene are SGHRS and YFSETQ. The CDR3 nucleotides read TGCGCCAGCAGCCCGGGAAGGATAAGCTCTGGAAACACCATATATTTT. As protein: CASSPGRISSGNTIYF. Full variable domain (missing parts from reference TRBV5-1 and TRBJ1-3): KAGVTQTPRYLIKTRGQQVTLSCSPISGHRSVSWYQQTPGQGLQFLFEYFSETQRNKGNFPGRFSGRQFSNSRSEMNVSTLELGDSALYLCASSPGRISSGNTIYFGEGSWLTVV.

The chain carries TRBV11-3 and TRBJ1-1, with TRBD1 as a possible D gene (6 bases). This CDR3 comprises 14 residues. Germline V CDR1 and CDR2: SGHNT, YENEEA. Between the trimmed V and J ends, which lost 3 bases and 0 bases, there was a span of 8 bases. The CDR3 here is CASSFTGMNTEAFF. CDR3 bases: TGTGCCAGCAGCTTTACAGGGATGAACACTGAAGCTTTCTTT.

This chain connects TRBV3-1 (or the pseudogene TRBV3-2) to TRBJ2-7; 11 bases map to TRBD2. CDR3 length equals 15 residues. From germline, CDR1 is LGHDT and CDR2 YNNKEL (reference sequence). V was pared by 3 bases and J by 6 bases, with 7 bases of the junction left unmatched. This CDR3 reads CASSHTGLAGGEQYF. The CDR3 nucleotides read TGTGCCAGCAGCCACACCGGACTAGCGGGTGGCGAGCAGTACTTC.

The genes are TRBV11-2 and TRBJ2-5; TRBD2 might be the D (6 bases). Germline V gives CDR1 SGHAT, CDR2 FQNNGV. The length of the CDR3 is 17 residues. Trimming pared 7 bases from V and 5 bases from J, leaving 26 bases between. CDR3 nucleotides: TGTGCCAGCACCCCTGCCGTCGCCCGTCTTGGAGGGGAGACCCAGTACTTC. Its translation is CASTPAVARLGGETQYF.

The chain has TRBV7-8 and TRBJ1-5, with D tentatively TRBD1 (6 bases). V was clipped by 2 bases and J by 6 bases, with 11 bases between them. The CDR3 covers 14 residues. Germline values: CDR1 SGHVS, CDR2 FQNEAQ. The DNA of the CDR3 is TGTGCCAGCAGCTTAAGGGAGGGGGGTCAGCCCCAGCATTTT. It encodes CASSLREGGQPQHF.

V gene TRBV10-1 combines with J gene TRBJ2-1, with D possibly TRBD2 on 5 matching bases. V dropped 5 bases and J dropped 4 bases, with 12 bases sitting between them. There are 14 residues in the CDR3. Germline assignment: CDR1 WNHNN and CDR2 SYGVQD (reference sequence). DNA of the CDR3: TGCGCCAGCAGTCCACTAGAGCAATACAATGAGCAGTTCTTC. Its protein is CASSPLEQYNEQFF.

The CDR3 nucleotides are TGTGCCATCAGTGAGTCGAAGTTGGCGGGGGCCTTCAATGAGCAGTTCTTC. Its protein is CAISESKLAGAFNEQFF. The V call is TRBV10-3, the J call TRBJ2-1; a possible D gene is TRBD2 (7 bases). The CDR3 contains 17 residues. V was clipped by 0 bases and J by 6 bases, with 18 bases between them. CDR1 is ENHRY and CDR2 is SYGVKD in the germline V gene.

CDR3 nucleotides: TGTGCCAGCAGCCAAGACTACGGCGGCGCCGGGGCCAACGTCCTGACTTTC. Translation: CASSQDYGGAGANVLTF. The V call is TRBV4-2, the J call TRBJ2-6; D is undetermined. The CDR3 covers 17 residues. The germline gives CDR1 LGHNA, CDR2 YNFKEQ. V was cut by 0 bases and J by 4 bases, with 13 bases left in between.

The chain uses TRBV9 and TRBJ1-1, with TRBD1 identical over 7 bases. V was clipped by 3 bases and J by 2 bases; unmatched bases: 7. Germline assignment: CDR1 SGDLS and CDR2 YYNGEE. The CDR3 has 15 amino acids. CDR3 nucleotides: TGTGCCAGCAGCGAGGGGGGACAGCAAAACACTGAAGCTTTCTTT. Translating it yields CASSEGGQQNTEAFF.